Each of the 14 T cell receptor beta chains below was sequenced from the same sample in a study of T cell repertoires in cytomegalovirus infection. TCRdb passed the reads through MiXCR, listing each CDR3 protein once. The data show 250,000 to 300,000 distinct CDR3 sequences, about 26% seen once. The sample taken for sequencing was PBMCs. The source of these receptors is a human donor in good health (CMV status not recorded). Some clones in this sample may be carry-over from other donors' samples.

This chain uses TRBV20-1 with TRBJ2-7; 12 bases line up with TRBD2. Losses at the gene ends were 7 bases for V and 6 bases for J; bases not matched to a gene: 4. The CDR3 runs to 12 residues. Germline CDR1 DFQATT, CDR2 SNEGSKA (reference sequence). CDR3 in DNA: TGCAGTGTCCCGACTAGCGGGAGCGAGCAGTACTTC. Protein product: CSVPTSGSEQYF.

In its sample, this clonotype was seen a few times. The genes are TRBV10-3 and TRBJ1-1; no firm D call. Germline lookup yields CDR1 ENHRY and CDR2 SYGVKD. Trimming pared 0 bases from V and 3 bases from J, leaving 8 bases between. The CDR3 covers 14 residues. The CDR3 sequence is CAISESGWDTEAFF. The CDR3 DNA reads as TGTGCCATCAGTGAGTCGGGGTGGGACACTGAAGCTTTCTTT.

This clonotype was observed at least ten times. The chain recombines TRBV7-2 with TRBJ1-2; the D is unclear. This CDR3 region has 13 residues. V was cut by 4 bases and J by 7 bases, with 13 bases left in between. Germline V CDR1 and CDR2: SGHTA, FQGNSA. The CDR3 DNA reads as TGTGCCAGCAGCTCCTGGGTAGGGCCTGGCTACACCTTC. Its translation is CASSSWVGPGYTF.

The V and J genes are TRBV4-2 and TRBJ2-3, with D perhaps matching TRBD2 (6 bases). The CDR3 length is 15 residues. Looked up from germline, CDR1 is LGHNA and CDR2 is YNFKEQ. V lost 0 bases to trimming and J lost 2 bases, with 9 bases between them. CDR3: CASSQDGGNTDTQYF. CDR3 nucleotides: TGTGCCAGCAGCCAAGATGGCGGGAACACAGATACGCAGTATTTT.

This clonotype came up a few times. The chain couples TRBV5-1 to TRBJ2-5, with unresolved D. V lost 4 bases and J 2 bases, leaving 6 bases between the germline ends. The CDR3 spans 12 residues. Germline V lookup: CDR1 SGHRS, CDR2 YFSETQ. CDR3 nucleotides: TGCGCCAGCAGCCAGACTCAAGAGACCCAGTACTTC. As protein: CASSQTQETQYF.

As regards this clonotype: It may be a read error: a sequence one base away is much more abundant. It is likely a read error, because the conserved phenylalanine at the end of the CDR3 is missing. The chain joins TRBV5-1 to TRBJ2-5, with TRBD2 matching 8 bases. Germline V lookup: CDR1 SGHRS, CDR2 YFSETQ. The CDR3 covers 16 residues. J gave up 1 base and V 4 bases, and 9 bases lay outside the gene matches. DNA for the CDR3: TGCGCCAGCAGCCCTACTAGCGGAGCTAGCCAAGAGACCCAGTACCTC. The encoded protein is CASSPTSGASQETQYL.

The table lists this clonotype with many counts. CDR3 residues: CASTRGQGVGQPQHF. DNA for the CDR3: TGTGCCAGCACTCGAGGGCAGGGGGTCGGTCAGCCCCAGCATTTT. The genes are TRBV7-9 and TRBJ1-5, with 7 bases that match TRBD1. V was pared by 7 bases and J by 6 bases, with 12 bases of the junction left unmatched. The V gene's germline CDR1 is SEHNR and CDR2 FQNEAQ (reference sequence). The CDR3 has 15 residues.

The V and J genes are TRBV2 and TRBJ1-4, with D possibly being TRBD1 (6 bases). Germline assignment: CDR1 SNHLY and CDR2 FYNNEI. V lost 6 bases to trimming and J lost 3 bases, with 8 bases between them. The CDR3 consists of 13 residues. In DNA, the CDR3 is TGTGCCAGCAGGACAGGCGCTAATGAAAAACTGTTTTTT. Residues: CASRTGANEKLFF.

In this sample, this clonotype turned up many times. The CDR3 is CASSLVRSNQPQHF. CDR3 bases: TGTGCCAGCAGCTTAGTTAGGAGCAATCAGCCCCAGCATTTT. The chain is built from TRBV7-2 and TRBJ1-5; D unresolved. Germline V gene sequence: CDR1 SGHTA, CDR2 FQGNSA. V was shortened by 1 base and J by 1 base, with 5 bases between the two germline ends. The CDR3 is 14 residues long.

This clonotype showed up many times. This rearrangement joins TRBV10-2 to TRBJ2-7, with 9 bases that match TRBD1. The V and J ends lost 8 bases and 6 bases, in that order; junction bases with no gene match: 14. CDR1 WSHSY and CDR2 SAAADI come from the germline V gene. The CDR3 contains 15 residues. The CDR3 sequence is CASFSPGQGNVEQYF. The CDR3, as DNA: TGCGCCAGCTTCTCCCCGGGACAGGGTAATGTCGAGCAGTACTTC.

The chain employs TRBV29-1 and TRBJ2-5, with D perhaps matching TRBD2 (7 bases). Germline-derived CDR1 and CDR2 are SQVTM and ANQGSEA. Deletions cut 6 bases from V and 2 bases from J, with 16 bases between. The CDR3 runs 14 residues. Written as DNA, the CDR3 is TGCAGCGTGACGGGGGGCGCACCTCAAGAGACCCAGTACTTC. It codes for CSVTGGAPQETQYF.

The rearrangement uses TRBV20-1 and TRBJ2-3; D is uncertain. The CDR3 is 12 residues long. Per germline, CDR1 DFQATT and CDR2 SNEGSKA (reference sequence). Trimming pared 3 bases from V and 4 bases from J, leaving 8 bases between. The DNA of the CDR3 is TGCAGTGCTAGGCACGAACCAGATACGCAGTATTTT. It encodes CSARHEPDTQYF.

The gene calls are TRBV6-5 and TRBJ1-5, with unresolved D. Germline assignment: CDR1 MNHEY and CDR2 SVGAGI. The CDR3 consists of 14 residues. The V end lost 6 bases, the J end lost 5 bases, and 14 bases lay between the germline ends. CDR3: CASRSNLRDQPQHF. The CDR3, as DNA: TGTGCCAGCAGGTCCAACCTCCGGGATCAGCCCCAGCATTTT.

The table lists this clonotype with a few counts. The CDR3 DNA follows: TGCGCCAGCAAACAGGGGGCGGTGGAGACCCAGTACTTC. Amino acid sequence: CASKQGAVETQYF. The chain combines TRBV10-2 with TRBJ2-5; TRBD1 agrees at 9 bases. This CDR3 region has 13 residues. V shed 7 bases and J 5 bases; nucleotides not matched to a gene: 5. Germline V gene lookup returns CDR1 WSHSY and CDR2 SAAADI.